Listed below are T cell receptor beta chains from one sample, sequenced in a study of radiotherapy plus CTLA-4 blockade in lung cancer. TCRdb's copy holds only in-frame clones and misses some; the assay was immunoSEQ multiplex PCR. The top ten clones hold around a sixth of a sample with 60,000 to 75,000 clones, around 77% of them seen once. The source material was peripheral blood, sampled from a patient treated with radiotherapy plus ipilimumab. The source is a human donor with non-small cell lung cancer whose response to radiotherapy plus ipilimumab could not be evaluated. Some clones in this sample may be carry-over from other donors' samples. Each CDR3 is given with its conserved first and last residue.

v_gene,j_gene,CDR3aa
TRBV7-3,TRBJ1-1,CASSLTRNTEAFF
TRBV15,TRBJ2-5,CATSSMRTGRETQYF
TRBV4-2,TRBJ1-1,CASSQGPGQGARVREAFF
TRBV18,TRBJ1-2,CASSPTAGRNYGYTF
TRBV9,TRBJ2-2,CASSGGDRAGTGELFF
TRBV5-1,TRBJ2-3,CASSYQDRGQDTQYF
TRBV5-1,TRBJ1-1,CASSLAVGAYTEAFF
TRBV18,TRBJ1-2,CASSPRGGTPGGYTF
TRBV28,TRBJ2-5,CATKRRGRETQYF
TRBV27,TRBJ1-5,CARWQPQHF
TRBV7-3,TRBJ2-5,CASSLISQETQYF
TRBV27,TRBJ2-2,CASSFMGQVNTGELFF
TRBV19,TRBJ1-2,CASSNRPPNYGYTF
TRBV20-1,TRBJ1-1,CSAARSTEAFF
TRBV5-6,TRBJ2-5,CASSLDLAGEETQYF
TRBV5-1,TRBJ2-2,CASSEQGAGELFF
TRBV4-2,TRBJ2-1,CASSQVDSNNEQFF
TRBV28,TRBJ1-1,CASSKLTEAFF
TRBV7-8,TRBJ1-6,CASSLAQGTGAYNSPLHF
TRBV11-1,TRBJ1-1,CASSLGRGTTEAFF
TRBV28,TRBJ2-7,CASSRDRDYEQYF
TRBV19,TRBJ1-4,CASRTSDRVDEKLFF
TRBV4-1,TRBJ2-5,CASSRGLAALQETQYF
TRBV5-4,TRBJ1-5,CASSLNSNQPQHF
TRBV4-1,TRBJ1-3,CASSHFGGPLDRGMSTIYF
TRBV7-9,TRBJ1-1,CASSLGQGNTEAFF
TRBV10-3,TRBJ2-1,CAIRSDRVTYNEQFF
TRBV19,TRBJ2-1,CASSPQEREQFF
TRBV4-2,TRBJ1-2,CASSQGQVFYGYTF
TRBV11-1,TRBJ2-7,CASSPRAYEQYF
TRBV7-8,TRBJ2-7,CASSSAGAYEQYF
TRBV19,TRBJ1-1,CASLRVGHTNTEAFF
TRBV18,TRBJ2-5,CASSPPRRGQRETQYF
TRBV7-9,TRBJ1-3,CASRFPSLRDSGNTIYF
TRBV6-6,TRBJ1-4,CASSYSQWAPNEKLFF
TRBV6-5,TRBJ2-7,CASSLRGTAYEQYF
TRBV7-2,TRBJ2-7,CASSPTPGGYEQYF
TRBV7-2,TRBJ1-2,CASSLALDRGYGYTF
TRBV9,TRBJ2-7,CASSTGQGAYEQYF
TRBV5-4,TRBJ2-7,CASSPGLAGGKDEQYF
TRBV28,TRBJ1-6,CASSLAGTGVLRGSYNSPLHF
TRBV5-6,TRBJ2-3,CASRSYSGGWSTDTQYF
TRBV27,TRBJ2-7,CASSSLSGGGPPMNTYEQYF
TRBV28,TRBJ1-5,CASRLYKYSNQPQHF
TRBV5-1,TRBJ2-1,CASSLEAAHNEQFF
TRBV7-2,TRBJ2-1,CASSLEWGGTRAYNEQFF